This TCR beta chain comes out of a study of T cell responses to AZD1222 COVID-19 vaccine (TCRdb year 2021). As for the study more broadly: AZD1222 recipients whose second dose came at about 4 weeks and those whose second dose came at about 12 weeks were combined into one group, since spike-specific TCR depth and breadth did not differ between the two schedules. TCR sequencing covered fewer than 250 trial participants: 207 given two doses of AZD1222 and 26 given two doses of MenACWY control vaccine. Trial participants were enrolled by age into subgroups of 18-55, 56-69 and 70-plus years, and about 150, 27 and 61 TCR-sequenced participants, respectively, were included in these subgroups. What the work shows at the level of the full study, not this receptor alone: Conclusions about previously exposed vaccinees are limited because only 5 or 6 AZD1222 recipients were SARS-CoV-2 seropositive at baseline. After two AZD1222 doses, spike-specific TCR breadth and depth were significantly higher than at day 0 and than in MenACWY recipients. Participants were mostly white British, with more females than males. The authors suggested clonal diversity may have been underestimated. The 56-69-year group was small, and its depth increase did not reach significance, likely because of low power. Because no day 14 peak-response samples were available, the repertoires could be characterized only after the peak T cell response. Vaccine-associated CD4 TCRs spanned the whole spike protein, with dominant responses in regions 160-218 and 743-854. Reportedly, close to half of the unique spike-specific TCRs recognized epitopes lying outside the regions that are mutated in the B.1.351 and B.1.1.7 variants.

Worth noting for this clone: The antigen this receptor binds is unknown. No per-base quality is available; no much larger clone lies one base away.

In the germline V gene (reference sequence), CDR1 corresponds to MNHEY and CDR2 to SMNVEV. From the cysteine up to the phenylalanine, the CDR3 has a length of 17 residues. The entry retains the CDR3 DNA only, 51 bases that are in frame from base 1. V loses 0 bases at its end and J loses 7 bases; junction bases beyond the gene matches: 10. The CDR3 regions of human TCRbeta chains were analyzed by immunosequencing. For the original study's pipeline: Repertoire TCRs were matched against a reference library of SARS-CoV-2-specific TCRs generated with the MIRA antigen-specificity platform. Breadth was defined as the fraction of unique TCRs that were SARS-CoV-2-associated. Depth was defined as the fraction of total T cells that were SARS-CoV-2-associated. Using the MIRA data, each spike-specific TCR was mapped to the spike region that the TCR reacts to and placed in a CD4 or CD8 class. Log10-transformed breadth and depth values were compared by one-way ANOVA with Sidak's multiple comparisons tests. TCRdb took this table from immuneACCESS and kept in-frame rearrangements with V and J called. Such tables lack part of the clones; where checked against another copy, unresolved V genes explain under half of the gap, and the rest is unexplained. The DNA gave D and trimming, while V, J and clone size come from that table. The sample table holds some 150,000 clones, of which 93% were seen once. The leading ten clones occupy 5% to 5.5% of the sample.

Explained via the paper, the time point label denotes: baseline before first vaccination. Vaccinee samples were obtained from the UK trials COV001 and COV002, which included a single-blind randomized controlled phase 2/3 trial of AZD1222 (ChAdOx1 nCoV-19) in healthy adults. For TCRbeta chain sequencing, PBMC samples from trial participants were taken at day 0 and at day 28 after the second dose. The clonotype comes from an adult in good health. This chain is built from TRBV27 and TRBJ2-3, with 10 middle bases fitting TRBD2. Source: peripheral blood, taken on day 0 of AZD1222 vaccination. The DNA sequence is TGTGCCAGCAGTTTATCGAGGGGGCTAGCGGGAGCACATACGCAGTATTTT. Its protein product is CASSLSRGLAGAHTQYF.